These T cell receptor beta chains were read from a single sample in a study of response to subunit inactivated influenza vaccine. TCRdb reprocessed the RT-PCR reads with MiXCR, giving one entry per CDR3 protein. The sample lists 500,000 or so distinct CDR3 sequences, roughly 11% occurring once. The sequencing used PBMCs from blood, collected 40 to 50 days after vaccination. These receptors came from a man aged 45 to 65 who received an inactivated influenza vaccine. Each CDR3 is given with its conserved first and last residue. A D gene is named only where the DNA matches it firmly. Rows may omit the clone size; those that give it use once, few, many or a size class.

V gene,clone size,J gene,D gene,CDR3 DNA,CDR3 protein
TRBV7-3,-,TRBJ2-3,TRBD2,TGTGCCAGCAGCTCACTAGCGGGAGGCCTTGGTCGCACAGATACGCAGTATTTT,CASSSLAGGLGRTDTQYF
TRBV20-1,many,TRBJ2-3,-,TGCAGTGCAATTCACCCGTGGGAGGTGGTGGCAGATACGCAGTATTTT,CSAIHPWEVVADTQYF
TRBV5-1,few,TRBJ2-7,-,TGCGCCAGCAGCTTCGCACCACCCTACGAGCAGTACTTC,CASSFAPPYEQYF
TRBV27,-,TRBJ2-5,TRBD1,TGTGCCAGCAGTTTATCGAAGGGGGCGGACCAAGAGACCCAGTACTTC,CASSLSKGADQETQYF
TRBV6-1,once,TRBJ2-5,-,TGTGCCAGCAGTGACGGGGGATGGGTCCAAGAGACCCAGTACTTC,CASSDGGWVQETQYF
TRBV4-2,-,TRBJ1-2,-,TGTGCCAGCAGCCAAGCACAGGGAAACTATGGCTACACCTTC,CASSQAQGNYGYTF
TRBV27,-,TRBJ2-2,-,TGTGCCAGCAGTTTCAGCTCCTGGTTGACTGGGGAGCTGTTTTTT,CASSFSSWLTGELFF
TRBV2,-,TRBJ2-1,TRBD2,TGTGCCAGCAGGGCAACTAGCGGGGGGGCCAGATATGAGCAGTTCTTC,CASRATSGGARYEQFF
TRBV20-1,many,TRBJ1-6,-,TGCAGTGCTAGACCCCGACCCTATAATTCACCCCTCCACTTT,CSARPRPYNSPLHF
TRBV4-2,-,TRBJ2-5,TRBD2,TGTGCCAGCAGCCAGCGGGGGGCAGAGACCCAGTACTTC,CASSQRGAETQYF
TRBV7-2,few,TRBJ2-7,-,TGTGCCAGCAGCTTACTTGGAGGGAGCAGCTCCTACGAGCAGTACTTC,CASSLLGGSSSYEQYF
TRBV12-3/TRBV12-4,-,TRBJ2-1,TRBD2,TGTGCCAGCAGTATCACTAGCGGGGAGGGGTATGAGCAGTTCTTC,CASSITSGEGYEQFF
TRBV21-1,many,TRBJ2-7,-,TGTGCCAGCAGCGAATCATTAACGGACAGGGGGCGCGGGGAGCAGTACTTC,CASSESLTDRGRGEQYF
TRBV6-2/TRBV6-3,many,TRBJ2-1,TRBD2,TGTGCCAGCAGTTACTCAGCCCCGGGGCAGCGACTAGCACCTAGGAATGAGCAGTTCTTC,CASSYSAPGQRLAPRNEQFF
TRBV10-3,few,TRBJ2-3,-,TGTGCCATCAGTGAACAAGCTGATACGCAGTATTTT,CAISEQADTQYF
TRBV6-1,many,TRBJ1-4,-,TGTGCCAGCAGACCCGATGGGGGGGCCTCTAATGAAAAACTGTTTTTT,CASRPDGGASNEKLFF
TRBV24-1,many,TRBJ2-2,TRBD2,TGTGCCACCAGTGTGACTAGCCCCACCGGGGAGCTGTTTTTT,CATSVTSPTGELFF
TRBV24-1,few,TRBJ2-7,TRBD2,TGTGCCACCAGTGATGCGGCTAGCGGATCCTACGAGCAGTACTTC,CATSDAASGSYEQYF
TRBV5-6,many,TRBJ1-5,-,TGTGCCAGCAGCGGGTCCGGGAGCTTAAGCAATCAGCCCCAGCATTTT,CASSGSGSLSNQPQHF
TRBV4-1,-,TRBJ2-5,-,TGCGCCAGCAGCCAAGGAGTACGGGGCGTTGGGGAGACCCAGTACTTC,CASSQGVRGVGETQYF
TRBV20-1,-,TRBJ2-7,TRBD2,TGCAGTGCTTTGCGGACTAGCGGGAGGTACGAGCAGTACTTC,CSALRTSGRYEQYF
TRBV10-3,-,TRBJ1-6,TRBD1,TGTGCCATCAGTGAGGAGGGGGCAAGTTCACCCCTCCACTTT,CAISEEGASSPLHF
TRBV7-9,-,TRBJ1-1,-,TGTGCCAGCAGCTTAGTTTCAGGGAAGTACACTGAAGCTTTCTTT,CASSLVSGKYTEAFF
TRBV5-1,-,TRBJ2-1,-,TGCGCCAGCAGCCCCGGGGCGGGGCATGAGCAGTTCTTC,CASSPGAGHEQFF
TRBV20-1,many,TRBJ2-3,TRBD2,TGCAGTGCTAGAGCCCGGATTAGCGGGGGCCGCACAGATACGCAGTATTTT,CSARARISGGRTDTQYF
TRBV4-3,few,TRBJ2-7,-,TGCGCCAGCAGCCAAGAGGGCAGGGCTATCGAGCAGTACTTC,CASSQEGRAIEQYF
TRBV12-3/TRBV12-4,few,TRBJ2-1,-,TGTGCCAGCAGCCTCGGGGATATCAATGAGCAGTTCTTC,CASSLGDINEQFF
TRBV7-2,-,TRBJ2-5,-,TGTGCCAGCAGCCCAGGGGTTCGAGAGACCCAGTACTTC,CASSPGVRETQYF
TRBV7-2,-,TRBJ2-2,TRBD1,TGTGCCAGCAGCTTAGGTGACAGGGCTACTACCGGGGAGCTGTTTTTT,CASSLGDRATTGELFF
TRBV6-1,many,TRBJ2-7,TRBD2,TGTGCCAGCAGCTCCACTAGCGGGATGAGGTACGAGCAGTACTTC,CASSSTSGMRYEQYF
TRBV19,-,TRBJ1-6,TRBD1,TGTGCCAGTAGTACCCGGGACAGCTATAATTCACCCCTCCACTTT,CASSTRDSYNSPLHF
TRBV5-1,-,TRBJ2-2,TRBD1,TGCGCCAGCAGCTTGGTCCCCACGGACAGGGGAGCCGGGGAGCTGTTTTTT,CASSLVPTDRGAGELFF
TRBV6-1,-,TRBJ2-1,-,TGTGCCAGCAGTGTAGCGAGGGGGAGGGAAAATGAGCAGTTCTTC,CASSVARGRENEQFF
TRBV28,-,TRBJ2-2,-,TGTGCCAGCAGTTTCTCGACGGGCGGGGAGCTGTTTTTT,CASSFSTGGELFF
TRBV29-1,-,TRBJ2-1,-,TGCAGCGGGGGTGGGGTGAGCAATGAGCAGTTCTTC,CSGGGVSNEQFF
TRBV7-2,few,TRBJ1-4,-,TGTGCCAGCAGCTTACAGTCAGGAGGAAATGAAAAACTGTTTTTT,CASSLQSGGNEKLFF
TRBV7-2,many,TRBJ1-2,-,TGTGCCAGCAGCAAGCAAGACAACTATGGCTACACCTTC,CASSKQDNYGYTF
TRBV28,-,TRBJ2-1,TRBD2,TGTGCCAGCAGTTTAAGGGCGGGAGCCGCCTACAGTGAGCAGTTCTTC,CASSLRAGAAYSEQFF
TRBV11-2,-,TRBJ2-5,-,TGTGCCAGCAGCTTAGGATGGGGACCACAAGAGACCCAGTACTTC,CASSLGWGPQETQYF
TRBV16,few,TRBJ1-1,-,TGTGCCAGCAGCCTTACACAAGCCAACACTGAAGCTTTCTTT,CASSLTQANTEAFF
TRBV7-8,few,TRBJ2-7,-,TGTGCCACAGCGGACAGATCCTACGAGCAGTACTTC,CATADRSYEQYF
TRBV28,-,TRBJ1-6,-,TGTGCCAGCAGCTCGGGACCGGGAACTGGACCCCTCCACTTT,CASSSGPGTGPLHF
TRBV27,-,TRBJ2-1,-,TGTGCCAGCAGTTTACGATCTACCAGCCGCTACAATGAGCAGTTCTTC,CASSLRSTSRYNEQFF
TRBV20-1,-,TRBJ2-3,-,TGCAGTGCTAGCCGCATCGGCCGGGGGAGCACAGATACGCAGTATTTT,CSASRIGRGSTDTQYF
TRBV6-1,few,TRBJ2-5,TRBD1,TGTGCCAGCAGACACCTGGGGACAGGGGCGGGTCAAGAGACCCAGTACTTC,CASRHLGTGAGQETQYF
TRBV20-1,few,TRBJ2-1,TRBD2,TGCAGTGCCACACTAGCGTCTCCGGGGAATGAGCAGTTCTTC,CSATLASPGNEQFF
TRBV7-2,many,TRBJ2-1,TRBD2,TGTGCCAGCAGCTTAAAGGCGGGAGGCTCCTACAATGAGCAGTTCTTC,CASSLKAGGSYNEQFF
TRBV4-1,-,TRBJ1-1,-,TGCGCCAGCAGCCATCATCAGGCTGAAGCTTTCTTT,CASSHHQAEAFF
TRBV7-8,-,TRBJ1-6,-,TGTGCCAGCAGCGTCAGGGGTGCGGCAAATTCACCCCTCCACTTT,CASSVRGAANSPLHF
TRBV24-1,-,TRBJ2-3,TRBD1,TGTGCCACCAGTGATGTAACAGGGGTAAGGGGGGATACGCAGTATTTT,CATSDVTGVRGDTQYF
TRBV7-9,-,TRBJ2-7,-,TGTGCCTGCAGCCCGAGTTTTAGATACGAGCAGTACTTC,CACSPSFRYEQYF
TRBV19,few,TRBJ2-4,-,TGTGCCAGTAGTATAGGTGGGGTTGACATTCAGTACTTC,CASSIGGVDIQYF
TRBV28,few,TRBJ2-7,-,TGTGCCAGCAGTTTTACCCCAGGGACTCGACAGGAGCAGTACTTC,CASSFTPGTRQEQYF
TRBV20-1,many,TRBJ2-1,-,TGCAGTGCTAGTAGGCCCCGGGGGTTCTACAATGAGCAGTTCTTC,CSASRPRGFYNEQFF